This TCR beta chain was observed in a study of identical twins. This clonotype was counted between two and nine times. Healthy Caucasians supplied all donations. Template switching added a universal primer site, and cDNA bore unique molecular identifiers. One entry per CDR3 protein results from TCRdb running MiXCR on the 5' RACE reads. The sample includes some 270,000 distinct CDR3 sequences, about 9% of them seen just once. CDR3 size: 18 residues. The V gene end was trimmed by 6 bases and the J gene end by 1 base; junction bases not matched to a gene: 16. Germline CDR1 ENHRY, CDR2 SYGVKD. The same data also contributed to another study, on yellow fever vaccine responses in identical twins.

Sequencing was carried out using CD8+ T cells sorted from blood. This receptor was obtained from a woman younger than 35 in good health. The J gene is TRBJ2-7, the V gene TRBV10-3; TRBD1 matches 9 bases. CDR3 protein: CAISRTGEQHEVSYEQYF. DNA for the CDR3: TGTGCCATCAGCCGGACAGGGGAACAGCATGAGGTTTCCTACGAGCAGTACTTC.